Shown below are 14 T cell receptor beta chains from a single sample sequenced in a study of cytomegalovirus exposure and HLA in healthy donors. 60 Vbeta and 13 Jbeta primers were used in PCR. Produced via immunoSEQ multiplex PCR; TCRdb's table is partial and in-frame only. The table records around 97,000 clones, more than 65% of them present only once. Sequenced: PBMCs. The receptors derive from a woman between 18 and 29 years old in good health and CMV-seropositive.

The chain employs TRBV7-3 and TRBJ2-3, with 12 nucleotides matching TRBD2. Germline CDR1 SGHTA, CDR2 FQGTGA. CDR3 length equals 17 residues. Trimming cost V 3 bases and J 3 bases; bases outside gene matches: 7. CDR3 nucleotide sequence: TGTGCCAGCAGCTTGCTAGCGGGGGGGCCCGTGACAGATACGCAGTATTTT. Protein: CASSLLAGGPVTDTQYF. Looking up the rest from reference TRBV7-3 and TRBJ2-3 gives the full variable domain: GAGVSQTPSNKVTEKGKYVELRCDPISGHTALYWYRQSLGQGPEFLIYFQGTGAADDSGLPNDRFFAVRPEGSVSTLKIQRTERGDSAVYLCASSLLAGGPVTDTQYFGPGTRLTVL.

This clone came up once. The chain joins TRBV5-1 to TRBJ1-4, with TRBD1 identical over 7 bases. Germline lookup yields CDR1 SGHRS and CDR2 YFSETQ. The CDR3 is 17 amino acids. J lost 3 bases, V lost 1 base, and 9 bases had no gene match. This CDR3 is CASSLNRGGPANEKLFF. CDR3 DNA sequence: TGCGCCAGCAGCTTGAACAGGGGAGGACCGGCTAATGAAAAACTGTTTTTT.

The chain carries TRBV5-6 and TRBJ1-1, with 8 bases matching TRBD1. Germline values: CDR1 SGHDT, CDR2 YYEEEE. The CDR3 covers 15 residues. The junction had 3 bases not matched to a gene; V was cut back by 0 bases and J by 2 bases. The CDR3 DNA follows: TGTGCCAGCAGCTTGGTCCCAGGGGGCAACACTGAAGCTTTCTTT. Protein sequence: CASSLVPGGNTEAFF.

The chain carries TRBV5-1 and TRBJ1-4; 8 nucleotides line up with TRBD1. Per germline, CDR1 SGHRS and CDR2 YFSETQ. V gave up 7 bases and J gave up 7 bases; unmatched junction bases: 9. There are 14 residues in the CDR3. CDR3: CASGDRRRSEKLFF. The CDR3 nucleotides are TGCGCCAGCGGGGACAGGAGGCGCTCTGAAAAACTGTTTTTT.

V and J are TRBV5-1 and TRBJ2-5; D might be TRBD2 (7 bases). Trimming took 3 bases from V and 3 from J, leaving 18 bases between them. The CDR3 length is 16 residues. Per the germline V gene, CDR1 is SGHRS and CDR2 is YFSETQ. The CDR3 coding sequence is TGCGCCAGCAGCTCCTCCCCTGCGGGGGCCGAAGAGACCCAGTACTTC. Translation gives CASSSSPAGAEETQYF.

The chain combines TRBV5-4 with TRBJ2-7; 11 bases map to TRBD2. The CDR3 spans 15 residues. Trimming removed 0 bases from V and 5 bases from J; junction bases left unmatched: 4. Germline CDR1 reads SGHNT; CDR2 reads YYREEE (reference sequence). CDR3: CASSLEPSGRHEQYF. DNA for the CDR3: TGTGCCAGCAGCTTGGAACCTAGCGGGAGGCACGAGCAGTACTTC.

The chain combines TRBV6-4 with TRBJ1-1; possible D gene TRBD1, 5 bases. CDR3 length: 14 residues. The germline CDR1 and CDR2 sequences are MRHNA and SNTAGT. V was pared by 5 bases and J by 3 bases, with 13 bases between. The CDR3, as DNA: TGTGCCAGCAGTCCCTACGGAGGGGACACTGAAGCTTTCTTT. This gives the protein CASSPYGGDTEAFF.

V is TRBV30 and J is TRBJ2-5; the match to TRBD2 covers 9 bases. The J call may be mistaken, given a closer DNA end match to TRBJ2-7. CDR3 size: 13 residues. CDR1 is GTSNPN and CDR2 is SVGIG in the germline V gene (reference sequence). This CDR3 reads CAYNSGSRYEQYF. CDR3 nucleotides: TGTGCCTATAATAGCGGGAGTCGGTACGAGCAGTACTTC.

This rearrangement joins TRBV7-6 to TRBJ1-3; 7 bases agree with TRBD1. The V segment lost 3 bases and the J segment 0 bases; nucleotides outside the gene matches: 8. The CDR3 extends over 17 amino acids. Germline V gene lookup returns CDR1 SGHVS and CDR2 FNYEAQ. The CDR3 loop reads CASSFRDSLISGNTIYF. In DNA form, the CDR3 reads TGTGCCAGCAGCTTCCGGGACAGCCTAATCTCTGGAAACACCATATATTTT.

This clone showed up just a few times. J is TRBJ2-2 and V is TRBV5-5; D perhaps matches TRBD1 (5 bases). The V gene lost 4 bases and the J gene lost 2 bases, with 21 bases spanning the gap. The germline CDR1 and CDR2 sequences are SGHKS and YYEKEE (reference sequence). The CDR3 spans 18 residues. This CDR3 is CASSEFYLRDSNTGELFF. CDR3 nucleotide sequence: TGTGCCAGCAGCGAATTTTACCTCCGCGACAGCAACACCGGGGAGCTGTTTTTT.

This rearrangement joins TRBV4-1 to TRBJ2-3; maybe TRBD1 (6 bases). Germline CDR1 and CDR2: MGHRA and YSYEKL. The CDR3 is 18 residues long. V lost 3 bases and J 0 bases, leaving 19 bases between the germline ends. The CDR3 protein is CASSQAPGHTTSTDTQYF. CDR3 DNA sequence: TGCGCCAGCAGCCAGGCCCCGGGACACACAACTAGCACAGATACGCAGTATTTT.

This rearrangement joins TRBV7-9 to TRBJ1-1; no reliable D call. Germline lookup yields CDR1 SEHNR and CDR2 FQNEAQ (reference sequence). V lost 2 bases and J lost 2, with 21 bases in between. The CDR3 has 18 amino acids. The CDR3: CASSLRADPGGSNTEAFF. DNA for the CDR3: TGTGCCAGCAGCTTAAGAGCTGACCCTGGAGGGTCTAACACTGAAGCTTTCTTT.

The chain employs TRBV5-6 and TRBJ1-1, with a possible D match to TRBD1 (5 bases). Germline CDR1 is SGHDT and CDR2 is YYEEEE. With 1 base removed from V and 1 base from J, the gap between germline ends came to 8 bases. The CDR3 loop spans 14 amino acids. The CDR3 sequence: CASSLWGGNTEAFF. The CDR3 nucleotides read TGTGCCAGCAGCTTGTGGGGGGGGAACACTGAAGCTTTCTTT. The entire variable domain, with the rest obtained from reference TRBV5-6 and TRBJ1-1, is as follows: DAGVTQSPTHLIKTRGQQVTLRCSPKSGHDTVSWYQQALGQGPQFIFQYYEEEERQRGNFPDRFSGHQFPNYSSELNVNALLLGDSALYLCASSLWGGNTEAFFGQGTRLTVV.

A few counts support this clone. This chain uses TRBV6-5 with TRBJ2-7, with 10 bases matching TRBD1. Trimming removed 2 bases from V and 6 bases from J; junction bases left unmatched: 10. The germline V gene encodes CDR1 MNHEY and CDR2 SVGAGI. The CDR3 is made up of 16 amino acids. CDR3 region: CASSYTVGQGDVEQYF. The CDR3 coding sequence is TGTGCCAGCAGTTACACTGTAGGACAGGGGGACGTCGAGCAGTACTTC.